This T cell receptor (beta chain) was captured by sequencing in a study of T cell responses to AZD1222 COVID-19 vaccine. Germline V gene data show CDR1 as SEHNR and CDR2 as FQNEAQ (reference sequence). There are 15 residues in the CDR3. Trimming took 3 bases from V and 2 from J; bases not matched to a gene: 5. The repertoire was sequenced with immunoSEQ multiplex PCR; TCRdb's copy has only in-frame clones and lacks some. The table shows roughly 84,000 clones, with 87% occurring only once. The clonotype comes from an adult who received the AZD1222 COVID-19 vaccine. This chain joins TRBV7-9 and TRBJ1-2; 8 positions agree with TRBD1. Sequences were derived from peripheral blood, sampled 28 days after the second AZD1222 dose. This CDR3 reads CASSLGGQANYGYTF. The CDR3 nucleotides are TGTGCCAGCAGCTTGGGGGGACAGGCCAACTATGGCTACACCTTC.